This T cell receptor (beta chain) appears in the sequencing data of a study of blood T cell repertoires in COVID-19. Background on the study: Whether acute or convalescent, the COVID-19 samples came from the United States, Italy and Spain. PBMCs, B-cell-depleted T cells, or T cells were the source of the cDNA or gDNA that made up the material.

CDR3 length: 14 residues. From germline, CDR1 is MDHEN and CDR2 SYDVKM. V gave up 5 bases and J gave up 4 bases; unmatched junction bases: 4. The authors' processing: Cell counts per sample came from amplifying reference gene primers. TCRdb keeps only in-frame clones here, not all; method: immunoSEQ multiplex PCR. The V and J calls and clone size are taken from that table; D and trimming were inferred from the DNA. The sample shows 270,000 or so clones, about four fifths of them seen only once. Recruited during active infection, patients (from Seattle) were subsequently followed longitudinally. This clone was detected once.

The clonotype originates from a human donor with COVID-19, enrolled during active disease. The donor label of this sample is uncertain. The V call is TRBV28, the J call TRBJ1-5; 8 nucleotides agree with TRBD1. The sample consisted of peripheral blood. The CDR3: CASSPDRGNQPQHF. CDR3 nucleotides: TGTGCCAGCAGTCCCGACAGGGGTAATCAGCCCCAGCATTTT.